Below are 8 T cell receptor beta chains sequenced from a single sample in a study of cytomegalovirus exposure and HLA in healthy donors. Primers for the PCR totalled 60 Vbeta and 13 Jbeta. Sequenced by immunoSEQ multiplex PCR; TCRdb stores in-frame clones only, minus some. The sample holds around 67,000 clones, 55% to 65% seen once. Sequencing was performed on PBMCs. Every receptor here comes from a woman aged 45-60 years in good health and CMV-seronegative.

This clone was seen a few times. V and J are TRBV29-1 and TRBJ2-5, with TRBD2 as a possible D gene (6 bases). The V gene's germline CDR1 is SQVTM and CDR2 ANQGSEA. The CDR3 is made up of 12 amino acids. Trimming removed 1 base from V and 4 bases from J, with 7 bases in between. As DNA, the CDR3 is TGCAGCGTTGAAGCTAGCGTAGAGACCCAGTACTTC. This gives the protein CSVEASVETQYF.

The rearrangement joins TRBV27 to TRBJ1-5, with 7 bases identical to TRBD1. Trimming removed 4 bases from V and 4 bases from J; junction bases left unmatched: 7. CDR1 is MNHEY, CDR2 SMNVEV, per germline (reference sequence). The CDR3 length is 15 residues. CDR3 region: CASSYRQTGNQPQHF. The CDR3 DNA reads as TGTGCCAGCAGTTACCGACAGACAGGGAATCAGCCCCAGCATTTT.

As concerns this clone: Compared with germline, one end of the junction differs, possibly owing to a read error. The chain uses TRBV28 and TRBJ1-5, with 8 bases matching TRBD1. Germline CDR1 is MDHEN and CDR2 is SYDVKM. This CDR3 contains 12 residues. The CDR3 spells CASSLGQGGSNF. The CDR3 region has the DNA TGTGCCAGCAGTTTAGGACAGGGCGGTTCAAATTTT.

In the case of this clone: This same CDR3 is encoded by further DNA sequences in the sample. V gene TRBV19 combines with J gene TRBJ1-1, with D perhaps matching TRBD1 (6 bases). CDR3 length: 14 residues. Per germline, CDR1 LNHDA and CDR2 SQIVND (reference sequence). The V end lost 3 bases, the J end lost 3 bases, and 11 bases lay between the germline ends. The CDR3 region has the DNA TGTGCCAGTAGTATTGGGCAGGGGTACACTGAAGCTTTCTTT. This gives the protein CASSIGQGYTEAFF. Complete variable domain (other parts from reference TRBV19 and TRBJ1-1): DGGITQSPKYLFRKEGQNVTLSCEQNLNHDAMYWYRQDPGQGLRLIYYSQIVNDFQKGDIAEGYSVSREKKESFPLTVTSAQKNPTAFYLCASSIGQGYTEAFFGQGTRLTVV.

This clone was seen only a few times. The V and J genes are TRBV28 and TRBJ2-7, with D unresolved. Deletions cut 1 base from V and 5 bases from J, with 6 bases between. The CDR3 has 12 amino acids. Germline V lookup: CDR1 MDHEN, CDR2 SYDVKM. The CDR3 loop is CASSLFYHEQYF. The CDR3 DNA follows: TGTGCCAGCAGTTTATTCTATCACGAGCAGTACTTC.

The chain combines TRBV29-1 with TRBJ2-5; D possibly corresponds to TRBD2 (5 bases). V lost 7 bases and J 6 bases, leaving 12 bases between the germline ends. The CDR3 extends over 11 amino acids. Germline CDR1 reads SQVTM; CDR2 reads ANQGSEA. The CDR3 nucleotides are TGCAGCGCCGGGGAGAGAAAGACCCAGTACTTC. As protein: CSAGERKTQYF.

This clone was observed a few times. This chain joins TRBV6-6 and TRBJ1-1, with 8 positions matching TRBD1. The germline V gene encodes CDR1 MNHNY and CDR2 SVGAGI (reference sequence). The CDR3 runs to 13 residues. V trimming: 0 bases; J trimming: 8 bases; junction bases outside the gene matches: 2. This CDR3 reads CASSYSRDREAFF. CDR3 nucleotide sequence: TGTGCCAGCAGTTACTCGAGGGACAGGGAAGCTTTCTTT.

This clone was counted a single time. The genes are TRBV4-2 and TRBJ2-1; TRBD2 agrees at 13 bases. The germline CDR1 and CDR2 sequences are LGHNA and YNFKEQ. This CDR3 region has 18 residues. The ends lost 2 bases at V and 8 bases at J; junction bases unmatched: 12. The CDR3 nucleotides are TGTGCCAGCAGCCAAAAGGTACTAGCGGGAGGGCCTGGGGATGAGCAGTTCTTC. It yields the protein CASSQKVLAGGPGDEQFF.